This T cell receptor (beta chain) was sequenced during a study of early T cells in non-severe SARS-CoV-2 infection. The CDR3 consists of 13 residues. Trimming stripped 4 bases from V and 4 bases from J, with 8 bases between. Germline assignment: CDR1 SGHRS and CDR2 YFSETQ. TCRdb passed the 5' RACE reads through MiXCR, listing each CDR3 protein once. The sample has tens of thousands of distinct CDR3 sequences; 8% to 9.5% are singletons. This TCR was recovered from an adult who was a healthcare worker with PCR-confirmed SARS-CoV-2 infection or an uninfected control (not recorded which). Input material: whole blood. The V and J genes are TRBV5-1 and TRBJ2-2; no definite D call. In DNA form, the CDR3 reads TGCGCCAGCAGCCACACGGTCACCGGGGAGCTGTTTTTT. Residues: CASSHTVTGELFF.